Below, one TCR beta chain is given with its context. What it recognizes is unknown. This entry is derived from a study of post-analysis software for immune sequencing data. The overall study: There were relapsing-remitting, secondary progressive and progressive-relapsing multiple sclerosis among the disease courses included. Study-level findings and limits: TRBV5-6, TRBV5-1 and TRBV20-1 belonged to a set of about 5 TRBV segments that were more frequent in patients than controls. Controls' normalized Chao1 diversity significantly exceeded that of multiple sclerosis patients.

Tagging with unique molecular identifiers was a feature of the TCR beta cDNA libraries. Starting from approximately 0.95 to 9.8 million T cells, the study yielded 460,000 or so cDNA molecules. TCRdb reanalysed the PCR reads using MiXCR and keeps one entry per CDR3 protein. The sample contains about 820,000 distinct CDR3 sequences, about 53% of which appear only once. CDR3 length: 14 residues. V lost 10 bases, J lost 8 bases, and 11 bases stayed unmatched. The chain uses TRBV12-3 or TRBV12-4 and TRBJ1-2, with 12 bases identical to TRBD1. The specimen sequenced was blood. The source of this sequence is a girl between 10 and 17 years old with multiple sclerosis. The CDR3 sequence: CANDLGDRGLGYTF. The CDR3 DNA follows: TGTGCCAACGACCTGGGGGACAGGGGGCTCGGCTACACCTTC.